This TCR beta chain emerged from a study of shared clonotypes between healthy human individuals. Study-wide findings and caveats: As a rule, naive subsets had a larger estimated richness than memory subsets. Rarefaction indicated that sorted-subset sequencing remained incomplete although depth was large.

Sorted-subset replicate PCR reactions contained 200 to 250 ng DNA, corresponding to some 28,000 T cell genomes. Sequenced by immunoSEQ multiplex PCR; TCRdb stores in-frame clones only, minus some. The table shows 2 million to 2.5 million clones, with approximately 94% occurring only once. The V gene end was trimmed by 5 bases and the J gene end by 1 base; junction bases not matched to a gene: 10. The germline CDR1 and CDR2 sequences are KGHSH and LQKENI. The CDR3 totals 16 residues. Division of CD4+ cells produced a CD45RA+ naive subset and a CD45RA-negative memory subset. Points on this clone: Its specificity is not known.

Specimen: naive CD4+ T cells sorted from blood. Documented subset: CD45RA+ positively selected. This chain connects TRBV18 to TRBJ1-1, with 7 bases aligning to TRBD1. This receptor was identified in a man between 18 and 35 years old in good health. The CDR3 sequence: CASSSKPGGWNTEAFF. DNA of the CDR3: TGTGCCAGCTCATCAAAGCCAGGGGGGTGGAACACTGAAGCTTTCTTT. The entire variable domain, with the rest obtained from reference TRBV18 and TRBJ1-1, is as follows: NAGVMQNPRHLVRRRGQEARLRCSPMKGHSHVYWYRQLPEEGLKFMVYLQKENIIDESGMPKERFSAEFPKEGPSILRIQQVVRGDSAAYFCASSSKPGGWNTEAFFGQGTRLTVV.